One and the same sample provided the 26 T cell receptor beta chains below, sequenced in a study of STAT5B mutations in CD4+ large granular lymphocyte leukemia (dated by TCRdb to between 2021 and 2024). The library was obtained by the immunoSEQ multiplex PCR assay. TCRdb provides this immuneACCESS table in a form limited to in-frame rearrangements. Some clones are lacking; in checked studies, under half of them reflect an unresolved V gene, and why the rest are absent is not known. This sample holds about 38,000 clones; roughly 85% were observed only once. Roughly 1.2% of the sample belongs to the ten largest clones. The sequencing sample was made of CD4+ T cells from blood buffy coats. The receptor set was obtained from a human donor in good health.

J is TRBJ1-6 and V is TRBV9, with D tentatively TRBD1 (6 bases). The V gene's germline CDR1 is SGDLS and CDR2 YYNGEE. V gave up 2 bases and J gave up 9 bases, with 15 bases separating them. This CDR3 comprises 15 residues. The CDR3, as DNA: TGTGCCAGCAGCGTTTTACAGGGACCAGGTTCACCCCTCCACTTT. Its protein is CASSVLQGPGSPLHF.

The J gene is TRBJ2-4, the V gene TRBV6-5; tentative D call: TRBD2 (5 bases). The CDR3 is 14 residues long. Germline-derived CDR1 and CDR2 are MNHEY and SVGAGI. V was shortened by 7 bases and J by 3 bases, with 13 bases between the two germline ends. The CDR3 nucleotides are TGTGCCAGCACGGCCCGGGAAGACAAAAACATTCAGTACTTC. It translates to CASTAREDKNIQYF.

In this sample, this clone turned up once. The chain is built from TRBV5-8 and TRBJ1-1; TRBD1 agrees at 9 bases. Germline V gene data show CDR1 as SGHTS and CDR2 as YDEGEE. This CDR3 contains 14 residues. Losses at the gene ends were 4 bases for V and 3 bases for J; bases not matched to a gene: 4. CDR3 protein: CASSRGQGHTEAFF. CDR3 nucleotide sequence: TGTGCCAGCAGCAGGGGACAGGGACACACTGAAGCTTTCTTT.

The chain employs TRBV19 and TRBJ1-1; D uncertain. Looked up from germline, CDR1 is LNHDA and CDR2 is SQIVND (reference sequence). The CDR3 loop spans 14 amino acids. V shed 3 bases and J shed 5 bases, with 13 bases lying between them. In DNA form, the CDR3 reads TGTGCCAGTAGTATTCTCGGGGAGCGGACTGAAGCTTTCTTT. Protein product: CASSILGERTEAFF.

Comments on this clone: Germline is not matched at one junction end, which may reflect a read error. The J gene is TRBJ2-4, the V gene TRBV28, with 9 nucleotides matching TRBD1. Per the germline V gene, CDR1 is MDHEN and CDR2 is SYDVKM. This CDR3 has 13 residues. The chain's CDR3 is CASSRPGTGSGVF. CDR3 DNA: TGTGCCAGCAGTCGTCCCGGGACAGGGTCGGGAGTCTTC.

The CDR3 here is CAWSRPGAYEQYF. Written as DNA, the CDR3 is TGTGCCTGGTCCCGCCCCGGGGCCTACGAGCAGTACTTC. The J gene is TRBJ2-7, the V gene TRBV30; tentatively, D is TRBD2 (5 bases). The length of the CDR3 is 13 residues. V lost 5 bases and J lost 2, with 13 bases in between. Germline V gene lookup returns CDR1 GTSNPN and CDR2 SVGIG (reference sequence).

The rearrangement joins TRBV10-2 to TRBJ2-5, with 8 positions matching TRBD2. Trimming took 4 bases from V and 3 from J; bases not matched to a gene: 1. CDR3 size: 13 residues. The germline V gene encodes CDR1 WSHSY and CDR2 SAAADI. This CDR3 reads CASSALAEETQYF. DNA for the CDR3: TGCGCCAGCAGTGCACTAGCGGAAGAGACCCAGTACTTC.

V usage is TRBV10-3 and J usage is TRBJ2-7; D may match TRBD1 or TRBD2 (5 bases each). V lost 4 bases and J lost 6, with 13 bases in between. Per germline, CDR1 ENHRY and CDR2 SYGVKD. The CDR3 has 13 residues. The CDR3 sequence is CAISAGQAGEQYF. DNA for the CDR3: TGTGCCATCAGTGCGGGGCAGGCGGGCGAGCAGTACTTC.

As to this clone: Other DNA sequences in this sample translate to the same CDR3. The chain couples TRBV18 to TRBJ2-5; a possible D gene is TRBD1 (5 bases). The V and J ends lost 6 bases and 2 bases respectively, with 10 bases between them. The CDR3 has 13 residues. The germline V gene encodes CDR1 KGHSH and CDR2 LQKENI. For the CDR3, the DNA is TGTGCCAGCTCCCGTGACAGTCAAGAGACCCAGTACTTC. This sequence encodes CASSRDSQETQYF.

The sample holds one count of this clone. The chain is built from TRBV15 and TRBJ2-5, with D perhaps TRBD2 (5 bases). This CDR3 spans 14 amino acids. V was clipped by 3 bases and J by 1 base, with 9 bases between them. Germline V gives CDR1 LNHNV, CDR2 YYDKDF (reference sequence). DNA for the CDR3: TGTGCCACCAGCAGCTGGACTGTCCAAGAGACCCAGTACTTC. It codes for CATSSWTVQETQYF.

CDR3 in amino acids: CASSSRTGSYEQYF. CDR3 sequence (DNA): TGTGCCAGCAGCTCCCGGACGGGGTCCTACGAGCAGTACTTC. The chain links TRBV7-3 to TRBJ2-7, with D perhaps matching TRBD2 (5 bases). V lost 4 bases and J 1 base, leaving 11 bases between the germline ends. This CDR3 comprises 14 residues. Germline V gene sequence: CDR1 SGHTA, CDR2 FQGTGA.

The gene calls are TRBV6-1 and TRBJ2-5; no firm D call. Germline V gives CDR1 MNHNS, CDR2 SASEGT. The V and J ends lost 0 bases and 5 bases respectively, with 4 bases between them. The CDR3 sequence is 12 residues long. The CDR3: CASSEALETQYF. For the CDR3, the DNA is TGTGCCAGCAGTGAAGCATTGGAGACCCAGTACTTC.

The V gene is TRBV11-2, the J gene TRBJ2-3, with D hard to call. The CDR3 has 14 residues. CDR1 is SGHAT and CDR2 is FQNNGV in the germline V gene. Deletions cut 1 base from V and 2 bases from J, with 7 bases between. CDR3 sequence: CASSLVQITDTQYF. The CDR3 bases are TGTGCCAGCAGCTTAGTACAGATCACAGATACGCAGTATTTT. Filled out from reference TRBV11-2 and TRBJ2-3, the complete variable domain reads EAGVAQSPRYKIIEKRQSVAFWCNPISGHATLYWYQQILGQGPKLLIQFQNNGVVDDSQLPKDRFSAERLKGVDSTLKIQPAKLEDSAVYLCASSLVQITDTQYFGPGTRLTVL.

V and J are TRBV5-4 and TRBJ1-6; no reliable D call. V was pared by 0 bases and J by 9 bases, with 16 bases between. CDR1 and CDR2 from the germline V gene are SGHNT and YYREEE (reference sequence). The CDR3 runs 16 residues. The CDR3 is CASSLGALGGASPLHF. For the CDR3, the DNA is TGTGCCAGCAGCTTGGGAGCGCTCGGTGGCGCTTCACCCCTCCACTTT.

The genes are TRBV6-5 and TRBJ1-1; D is ambiguous. The CDR3 is made up of 13 amino acids. V was cut by 2 bases and J by 1 base, with 5 bases left in between. Looked up from germline, CDR1 is MNHEY and CDR2 is SVGAGI. The CDR3 loop reads CASSYARNTEAFF. CDR3 in DNA: TGTGCCAGCAGTTACGCGAGGAACACTGAAGCTTTCTTT.

J is TRBJ2-5 and V is TRBV7-2; D is unresolved. Trimming cost V 5 bases and J 5 bases, with 6 bases left between them. The germline gives CDR1 SGHTA, CDR2 FQGNSA. This CDR3 has 11 amino acids. In DNA form, the CDR3 reads TGTGCCAGCAGCCCCAAGGAGACCCAGTACTTC. Residues: CASSPKETQYF.

This chain joins TRBV18 and TRBJ2-1, with 14 bases lining up with TRBD2. Germline assignment: CDR1 KGHSH and CDR2 LQKENI. This CDR3 has 15 residues. Trimming removed 3 bases from V and 9 bases from J; junction bases left unmatched: 4. The CDR3: CASSPGLAGVVEQFF. DNA of the CDR3: TGTGCCAGCTCACCGGGACTAGCGGGAGTTGTTGAGCAGTTCTTC.

A few counts support this clone. The gene calls are TRBV5-1 and TRBJ1-6; 9 bases agree with TRBD1. Unmatched junction bases numbered 9, after V lost 4 bases and J lost 7 bases. The CDR3 is 16 amino acids. Germline CDR1 reads SGHRS; CDR2 reads YFSETQ. Here the CDR3 reads CASSPSDRGENSPLHF. DNA of the CDR3: TGCGCCAGCAGCCCCTCGGACAGGGGCGAGAATTCACCCCTCCACTTT.

This clone was counted a single time. The chain employs TRBV5-8 and TRBJ1-5; D may be TRBD1 (6 bases). CDR3 length: 15 amino acids. CDR1 and CDR2 (germline): SGHTS, YDEGEE. V lost 4 bases and J 0 bases, leaving 11 bases between the germline ends. CDR3 amino acids: CASSTGTNSNQPQHF. The DNA for the CDR3 is TGTGCCAGCAGCACAGGGACAAATAGCAATCAGCCCCAGCATTTT.

The chain couples TRBV28 to TRBJ2-1; the D gene could be TRBD1 or TRBD2 (5 bases each). The germline V gene encodes CDR1 MDHEN and CDR2 SYDVKM. V gave up 6 bases and J gave up 0 bases, with 15 bases separating them. The CDR3 totals 16 residues. The CDR3 DNA reads as TGTGCCAGCAGGTCTGGGGGAGCGACCTCCTACAATGAGCAGTTCTTC. It translates to CASRSGGATSYNEQFF.

The chain is built from TRBV5-1 and TRBJ1-4, with D possibly TRBD1 on 6 matching bases. Trimming shortened V by 3 bases and J by 8 bases, and 17 bases separated the two germline ends. This CDR3 contains 15 residues. Per the germline V gene, CDR1 is SGHRS and CDR2 is YFSETQ. The CDR3 protein is CASSSQSRGEEKLFF. Written as DNA, the CDR3 is TGCGCCAGCAGCTCGCAATCTAGGGGGGAAGAAAAACTGTTTTTT. Full variable domain (rest looked up from reference TRBV5-1 and TRBJ1-4): KAGVTQTPRYLIKTRGQQVTLSCSPISGHRSVSWYQQTPGQGLQFLFEYFSETQRNKGNFPGRFSGRQFSNSRSEMNVSTLELGDSALYLCASSSQSRGEEKLFFGSGTQLSVL.

This chain connects TRBV6-1 to TRBJ1-3; unclear D gene. The length of the CDR3 is 15 residues. Germline-derived CDR1 and CDR2 are MNHNS and SASEGT. V shed 5 bases and J shed 0 bases, with 11 bases lying between them. This CDR3 reads CASSKPGASGNTIYF. CDR3 DNA: TGTGCCAGCAGTAAACCAGGCGCCTCTGGAAACACCATATATTTT.

The V call is TRBV7-8, the J call TRBJ1-2; 9 positions match TRBD1. Germline V gene lookup returns CDR1 SGHVS and CDR2 FQNEAQ. The CDR3 is made up of 14 amino acids. The J segment lost 3 bases and the V segment lost 6 bases, leaving 5 bases of the junction unmatched. In nucleotides, the CDR3 is TGTGCCAGCAGACGGGACAGGGAGGACTATGGCTACACCTTC. Its translation: CASRRDREDYGYTF.

As DNA, the CDR3 is TGTGCCACCAAACTAACGGTGAACAATGAGCAGTTCTTC. Protein sequence: CATKLTVNNEQFF. The rearrangement joins TRBV6-1 to TRBJ2-1, with unresolved D. V was cut by 10 bases and J by 5 bases, with 15 bases left in between. Looked up from germline, CDR1 is MNHNS and CDR2 is SASEGT. This CDR3 region has 13 residues.

This chain uses TRBV27 with TRBJ1-1, with TRBD1 identical over 9 bases. Per the germline V gene, CDR1 is MNHEY and CDR2 is SMNVEV (reference sequence). With 6 bases clipped from V and 4 bases from J, the junction kept 6 bases outside the gene matches. This CDR3 has 14 amino acids. The CDR3 region has the DNA TGTGCCAGCAGACTACAGGGGGCGGGCACTGAAGCTTTCTTT. Its protein is CASRLQGAGTEAFF.

The table lists this clone with a few counts. This chain links TRBV19 with TRBJ1-2; the D is unclear. The CDR3 covers 14 residues. Trimming shortened V by 4 bases and J by 7 bases, and 16 bases separated the two germline ends. Germline V CDR1 and CDR2: LNHDA, SQIVND (reference sequence). The CDR3 here is CASSNWEDTSGYTF. The CDR3 DNA is TGTGCCAGTAGTAATTGGGAGGATACTAGTGGCTACACCTTC. Looking up the rest from reference TRBV19 and TRBJ1-2 gives the full variable domain: DGGITQSPKYLFRKEGQNVTLSCEQNLNHDAMYWYRQDPGQGLRLIYYSQIVNDFQKGDIAEGYSVSREKKESFPLTVTSAQKNPTAFYLCASSNWEDTSGYTFGSGTRLTVV.